This T cell receptor beta chain was sequenced in a study of vaccination and CD4 T cells after COVID-19 (dated by TCRdb to 2022 to 2024). Background for the entire study: SARS-CoV-2 positivity had been established in the convalescent patients by nasal swab PCR, and mild disease was recorded in roughly 10 of these patients and severe disease in one. The cultures were stimulated with overlapping spike peptide pools from SARS-CoV-2 and from the common cold coronaviruses HCoV-NL63, HCoV-OC43 and HCoV-229E. Participants received two doses of either the Pfizer-BioNTech BNT162b2 vaccine (n=8) or the Moderna mRNA-1273 vaccine (n=2). In control cultures, a CEFX viral epitope pool was used as positive control, an HIV-1 Nef peptide pool was used as negative control, or no peptide was added. Post-COVID blood samples from convalescent patients were collected a median of approximately 93 days after diagnosis, with a range of 35 to 161 days. Post-vaccine blood samples were taken a median of 72 days after the second vaccine dose, with a range of about 12 to 250 days. The convalescent cohort included six males and four females, with two Hispanic individuals, seven Caucasians, two Asians and one multiracial person. In roughly nine COVID-19 convalescent patients and several infection-naive healthy vaccine recipients, the spike-specific CD4+ TCR repertoire before mRNA vaccination was compared with the repertoire after mRNA vaccination.

General study outcomes and caveats: An increase in the median number of SARS-CoV-2-reactive clonotypes from around 20 after infection to about 39 after vaccination was observed, but the change was not found to be significant. Relatively few convalescent patients were included in the study, and early timepoints after natural infection were not analyzed. In convalescent patients, a median around 84% of post-vaccine SARS-CoV-2-reactive clones were detected only after vaccination, and vaccine-specific priming was suggested by this finding. In convalescent patients, nearly all vaccine-specific clones (304 of 307) were found to be mono-reactive for SARS-CoV-2 spike rather than cross-reactive with common cold coronaviruses.

From the germline V gene, CDR1 is SNHLY and CDR2 is FYNNEI. From the cysteine through the phenylalanine, the CDR3 covers 15 amino acids. This entry keeps only the CDR3 DNA: 45 bases, framed from base 1. V loses 6 bases at its end and J loses 5 bases; junction bases beyond the gene matches: 8. Note on this clonotype: There is no known antigen for this receptor. Nothing much larger sits one base from this clone, and base qualities are not available.

The label giving this sample's treatment or condition can be read as: roughly nine-day PBMC culture with coronavirus spike peptide pools or control peptides (ViraFEST assay). The ViraFEST assay, used in the study, expanded antigen-specific T cells with peptide pools and then identified the expanded clonotypes through TCR sequencing. The convalescent patients' positive SARS-CoV-2 PCR tests fell between March and December 2020, which was before the Alpha, Beta and Delta variants emerged in the United States. PBMCs were cultured at roughly 1.9 million per well in IMDM supplemented with approximately 5% human AB serum and about 9.5 IU/ml IL-2, with around 10 ug/ml peptide pools added. Half of the culture medium was replaced with fresh IL-2-containing medium on days 3 and 7. After 10 days of culture, CD4+ T cells were isolated by negative selection using the EasySep CD4+ T cell isolation kit. Ficoll-Paque Plus gradient centrifugation was used to isolate PBMCs from whole blood, and the isolated PBMCs were then either used fresh or cryopreserved at -140C. Culture conditions were generally each tested in triplicate wells.

Library generation was performed with PCR. DNA from cultured CD4+ T cells underwent TCR sequencing with the Oncomine TCR Beta short-read assay at the Johns Hopkins FTIC core. The QIAamp micro DNA kit was used to extract genomic DNA from the cultured CD4+ T cells. The Oncomine TCR Beta libraries from cultured CD4+ T cells were pooled using unique dual indexes and then sequenced on an Illumina iSeq 100. The source study handled its data this way. Non-productive sequences were removed, and CDR3s that did not start with C, did not end with F or W, or were shorter than 7 amino acids were discarded. Antigen-specific clonotypes were identified with the MANAFEST web application by comparing peptide-stimulated wells with reference and other culture wells. To be called positive, a clone needed an FDR below 0.05, an odds ratio above 5, and a productive frequency above 0.1% in at least two of three replicate wells. A clonotype was classed as cross-reactive if the clonotype showed significant expansion both in SARS-CoV-2 spike wells and in at least one common cold coronavirus spike condition. Using R version 3.6.1, CDR3 homology was evaluated through Levenshtein distances (stringdist) along with unrooted phylogenetic trees (ape). TCRdb passed the public sequencing reads through fastp at Q25 and MiXCR, retaining productive beta sequences. Identical CDR3 protein sequences are pooled into one entry, listed with their most common genes and DNA. The V and J calls shown here were made by TCRdb, not taken from the authors' results. The sample has about 14,000 distinct CDR3 sequences on record, around two fifths of them singletons. The top ten hold around a sixth of the sample.

Rearrangement joined TRBV2 to TRBJ2-2; TRBD1 aligns with 8 central bases. The sample was cultured CD4+ T cells from blood. The source of this sequence is a human donor with COVID-19. The nucleotide sequence is given as TGTGCCAGCAGGGGACAGGCGTTGGATACCGGGGAGCTGTTTTTT. It translates as CASRGQALDTGELFF. The full variable domain, completed from the reference TRBV2 and TRBJ2-2 proteins outside the CDR3, reads EPEVTQTPSHQVTQMGQEVILRCVPISNHLYFYWYRQILGQKVEFLVSFYNNEISEKSEIFDDQFSVERPDGSNFTLKIRSTKLEDSAMYFCASRGQALDTGELFFGEGSRLTVL.